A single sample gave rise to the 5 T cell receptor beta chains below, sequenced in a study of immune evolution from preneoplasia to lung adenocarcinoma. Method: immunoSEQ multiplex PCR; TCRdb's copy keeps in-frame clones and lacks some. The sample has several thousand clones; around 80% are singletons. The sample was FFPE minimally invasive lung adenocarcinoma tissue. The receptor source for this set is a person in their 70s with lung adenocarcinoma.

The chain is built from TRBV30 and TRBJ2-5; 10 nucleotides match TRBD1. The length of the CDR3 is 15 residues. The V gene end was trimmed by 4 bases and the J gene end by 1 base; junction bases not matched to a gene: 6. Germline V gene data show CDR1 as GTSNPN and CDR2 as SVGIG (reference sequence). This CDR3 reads CAWNTGTGAQETQYF. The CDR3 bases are TGTGCCTGGAATACCGGGACAGGGGCCCAAGAGACCCAGTACTTC. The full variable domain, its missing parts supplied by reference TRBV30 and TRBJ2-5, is SQTIHQWPATLVQPVGSPLSLECTVEGTSNPNLYWYRQAAGRGLQLLFYSVGIGQISSEVPQNLSASRPQDRQFILSSKKLLLSDSGFYLCAWNTGTGAQETQYFGPGTRLLVL.

CDR3 region: CSVVGGTGVNNEQYF. In nucleotides, the CDR3 is TGCAGCGTTGTAGGGGGGACAGGGGTGAATAACGAGCAGTACTTC. The V and J genes are TRBV29-1 and TRBJ2-7; 10 bases match TRBD1. The junction had 11 bases not matched to a gene; V was cut back by 4 bases and J by 5 bases. Per the germline V gene, CDR1 is SQVTM and CDR2 is ANQGSEA. The CDR3 runs to 15 residues.

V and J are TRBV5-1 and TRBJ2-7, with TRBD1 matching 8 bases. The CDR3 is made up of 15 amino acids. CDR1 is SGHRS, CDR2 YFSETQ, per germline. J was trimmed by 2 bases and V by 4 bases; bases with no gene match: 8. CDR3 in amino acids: CASSQGQGTPYEQYF. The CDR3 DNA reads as TGCGCCAGCAGCCAAGGACAGGGAACTCCCTACGAGCAGTACTTC.

The CDR3 reads CASSLGQSNYGYTF. CDR3 nucleotides: TGTGCCAGCAGCTTAGGACAGAGCAACTATGGCTACACCTTC. The genes are TRBV5-6 and TRBJ1-2; maybe TRBD1 (6 bases). The V gene's germline CDR1 is SGHDT and CDR2 YYEEEE. Trimming cost V 2 bases and J 2 bases, with 10 bases left between them. CDR3 length: 14 residues.

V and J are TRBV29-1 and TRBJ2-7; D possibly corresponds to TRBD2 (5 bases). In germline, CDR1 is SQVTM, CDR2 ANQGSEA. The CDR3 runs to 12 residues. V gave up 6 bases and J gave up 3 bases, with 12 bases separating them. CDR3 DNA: TGCAGCGTATGGACGGACTTCTACGAGCAGTACTTC. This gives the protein CSVWTDFYEQYF.